Following are 24 T cell receptor beta chains from one sample sequenced in a study of immune heterogeneity within non-small cell lung tumors. Samples each supplied about 610 ng of bulk tumor genomic DNA as template. While surgery was under way, several biopsies spaced far apart were taken per primary tumor. It was patients with untreated, newly diagnosed non-small cell lung cancer who underwent curative surgery. Multiplex PCR was performed with 32 V and 13 J primers, and it amplified TCR beta CDR3. TCRdb called the multiplex PCR reads again in MiXCR, with one record for every CDR3 protein. Of roughly 11,000 distinct CDR3 sequences listed, nearly 30% are singletons. The sample comprised lung tumor tissue. The receptor source for this set is a woman aged 50 to 60 with non-small cell lung cancer.

This clonotype was seen a single time. The V call is TRBV30, the J call TRBJ1-5; D is possibly TRBD1 (6 bases). V was pared by 5 bases and J by 3 bases, with 11 bases between. The CDR3 length is 13 residues. Germline V gene sequence: CDR1 GTSNPN, CDR2 SVGIG (reference sequence). This CDR3 is CAWSGQSNQPQHF. CDR3 nucleotide sequence: TGTGCCTGGTCAGGACAGTCCAATCAGCCCCAGCATTTT.

This rearrangement joins TRBV3-1 to TRBJ1-1, with 7 nucleotides matching TRBD1. The CDR3 totals 15 residues. Germline CDR1 reads LGHDT; CDR2 reads YNNKEL (reference sequence). The V gene end was trimmed by 4 bases and the J gene end by 0 bases; junction bases not matched to a gene: 5. The CDR3 DNA follows: TGTGCCAGCAGCCTAGGGACAGCCATGAACACTGAAGCTTTCTTT. Protein: CASSLGTAMNTEAFF.

At least ten counts were recorded for this clonotype. This chain uses TRBV20-1 with TRBJ1-2; a weak D match, TRBD1 (6 bases). CDR1 is DFQATT, CDR2 SNEGSKA, per germline (reference sequence). The CDR3 sequence is 12 residues long. The V end lost 3 bases, the J end lost 1 base, and 6 bases lay between the germline ends. CDR3 coding DNA: TGCAGTGCTAGGGACAGTAACTATGGCTACACCTTC. As protein: CSARDSNYGYTF.

The chain combines TRBV11-2 with TRBJ1-3, with a possible D match to TRBD1 (5 bases). Germline V gives CDR1 SGHAT, CDR2 FQNNGV. The CDR3 is 16 residues long. Trimming shortened V by 1 base and J by 7 bases, and 17 bases separated the two germline ends. The CDR3 protein is CASSLGSGDQWNTIYF. CDR3 in DNA: TGTGCCAGCAGCTTAGGTTCTGGGGACCAGTGGAACACCATATATTTT.

This sequence joins TRBV2 and TRBJ1-2, with D perhaps TRBD1 (6 bases). Trimming cost V 8 bases and J 1 base, with 11 bases left between them. The CDR3 runs 13 residues. Germline CDR1 and CDR2: SNHLY and FYNNEI. CDR3 sequence: CASGQQINYGYTF. Written as DNA, the CDR3 is TGTGCCAGCGGACAGCAGATTAACTATGGCTACACCTTC.

This clonotype is judged medium-sized. The gene calls are TRBV2 and TRBJ1-2; possibly TRBD1 for D (5 bases). Per the germline V gene, CDR1 is SNHLY and CDR2 is FYNNEI. The V gene lost 7 bases and the J gene lost 5 bases, with 11 bases spanning the gap. The CDR3 runs to 12 residues. This CDR3 reads CASKWGFYGYTF. The DNA for the CDR3 is TGTGCCAGCAAATGGGGCTTTTATGGCTACACCTTC.

This clonotype was seen at least ten times. The genes are TRBV18 and TRBJ1-2, with D unresolved. Trimming pared 6 bases from V and 3 bases from J, leaving 11 bases between. This CDR3 is 13 amino acids long. Per germline, CDR1 KGHSH and CDR2 LQKENI. CDR3 nucleotides: TGTGCCAGCTCCACGTCCGTCGACTATGGCTACACCTTC. This gives the protein CASSTSVDYGYTF.

The chain is built from TRBV29-1 and TRBJ1-1; no clear D gene. This CDR3 comprises 13 residues. The V and J ends lost 3 bases and 1 base respectively, with 9 bases between them. CDR1 is SQVTM and CDR2 is ANQGSEA in the germline V gene. The CDR3 loop reads CSVEEDPNTEAFF. The CDR3, as DNA: TGCAGCGTTGAGGAGGATCCGAACACTGAAGCTTTCTTT.

About this clonotype: Just one base apart from a much larger clone, this may be a read error. J is TRBJ1-2 and V is TRBV20-1, with 9 positions matching TRBD1. The CDR3 sequence is 13 residues long. Germline V CDR1 and CDR2: DFQATT, SNEGSKA (reference sequence). The CDR3 here is CSTRLRDRESYTF. CDR3 coding DNA: TGCAGTACTAGACTCCGGGACAGGGAGAGCTACACCTTC.

This clonotype was seen once. CDR3 sequence (DNA): TGTGCCAGCAGCTTATGGAAACTGACAGTAATTTCACCCCTCCACTTT. Translation gives CASSLWKLTVISPLHF. This rearrangement joins TRBV7-8 to TRBJ1-6; tentatively, D is TRBD1 (5 bases). The germline V and J ends were trimmed by 2 bases and 9 bases, with 17 bases remaining between them. Germline CDR1 SGHVS, CDR2 FQNEAQ. The CDR3 covers 16 residues.

This clonotype is medium-sized in the sample. The chain joins TRBV28 to TRBJ1-3; D is possibly TRBD1 (6 bases). Germline V gives CDR1 MDHEN, CDR2 SYDVKM. V gave up 5 bases and J gave up 1 base, with 18 bases separating them. CDR3 length: 17 amino acids. The CDR3 coding sequence is TGTGCCAGCAGTAGTGCCGAGGGGGTCGGATCTGGAAACACCATATATTTT. It codes for CASSSAEGVGSGNTIYF. The full variable domain, rest sourced from reference TRBV28 and TRBJ1-3, is DVKVTQSSRYLVKRTGEKVFLECVQDMDHENMFWYRQDPGLGLRLIYFSYDVKMKEKGDIPEGYSVSREKKERFSLILESASTNQTSMYLCASSSAEGVGSGNTIYFGEGSWLTVV.

By sample fraction, this clonotype is medium-sized. The chain uses TRBV12-3 or TRBV12-4 and TRBJ2-7; D ambiguous. Trimming removed 1 base at V and 6 bases at J, with 13 bases between. This CDR3 contains 14 residues. CDR3 sequence (DNA): TGTGCCAGCAGTTTAGGGCCGATCTCGACCGAGCAGTACTTC. Amino acid sequence: CASSLGPISTEQYF.

The CDR3 bases are TGTGCCTGGAGTGACAGAATGAGGACTAGCGGGGAAGAGACCCAGTACTTC. It codes for CAWSDRMRTSGEETQYF. The rearrangement joins TRBV30 to TRBJ2-5, with TRBD2 identical over 12 bases. CDR3 size: 17 residues. Germline V gene sequence: CDR1 GTSNPN, CDR2 SVGIG (reference sequence). V lost 1 base to trimming and J lost 3 bases; unmatched junction nucleotides: 9.

This clonotype was counted at least ten times. This sequence joins TRBV20-1 and TRBJ1-1; weak D call: TRBD1 (6 bases). Germline CDR1 is DFQATT and CDR2 is SNEGSKA (reference sequence). V was clipped by 4 bases and J by 6 bases, with 15 bases between them. This CDR3 spans 13 amino acids. CDR3: CSATPTGEAEAFF. The CDR3 DNA is TGCAGTGCTACGCCGACAGGAGAGGCTGAAGCTTTCTTT.

This clonotype has more than one count but fewer than ten. The chain employs TRBV5-5 and TRBJ1-1, with TRBD1 matching 7 bases. The CDR3 totals 16 residues. The J segment lost 0 bases and the V segment lost 0 bases, leaving 5 bases of the junction unmatched. Looked up from germline, CDR1 is SGHKS and CDR2 is YYEKEE (reference sequence). The CDR3 is CASSLGAGGMNTEAFF. The CDR3 nucleotides read TGTGCCAGCAGCTTGGGCGCAGGGGGAATGAACACTGAAGCTTTCTTT.

This clonotype was counted a few times. The chain recombines TRBV7-6 with TRBJ2-1, with D perhaps matching TRBD1 (6 bases). Trimming left V 4 bases short and J 1 base short, with 11 bases between. Germline CDR1 and CDR2: SGHVS and FNYEAQ. This CDR3 region has 15 residues. The CDR3 sequence is CASSSYRASYNEQFF. CDR3 sequence (DNA): TGTGCCAGCAGCTCATACAGGGCATCCTACAATGAGCAGTTCTTC.

Remarks on this clonotype: A much larger clone differs from this one at a single base, so this may be a read error. V gene TRBV15 combines with J gene TRBJ2-7; tentatively, D is TRBD2 (6 bases). The CDR3 is 14 amino acids. Germline V gene lookup returns CDR1 LNHNV and CDR2 YYDKDF (reference sequence). Deletions cut 3 bases from V and 3 bases from J, with 12 bases between. CDR3 amino acids: CATSSASGYYEQYF. CDR3 nucleotides: TGTGCCACCAGCAGTGCCAGCGGGTACTACGAGCAGTACTTC.

As concerns this clonotype: A much more abundant neighbour one base away suggests this may be a read error. The rearrangement links TRBV20-1 to TRBJ1-5, with a tentative D call TRBD1 (5 bases). The CDR3 loop spans 15 amino acids. Trimming removed 4 bases at V and 3 bases at J, with 16 bases between. CDR1 DFQATT and CDR2 SNEGSKA come from the germline V gene (reference sequence). The CDR3 nucleotides read TGCAGTGCTACAGTACGGGCAGGGTTCAATCAGCCCCAGCATTTT. Amino acid sequence: CSATVRAGFNQPQHF.

About this clonotype: Its ends do not fully match the called genes, so a read error is possible. The chain couples TRBV5-1 to TRBJ2-1; the match to TRBD2 covers 9 bases. The CDR3 loop spans 14 amino acids. Germline V gene lookup returns CDR1 SGHRS and CDR2 YFSETQ. The CDR3 spells CASSLVVAGDEQSF. CDR3 DNA: TGCGCCAGCAGCTTGGTGGTAGCGGGAGATGAGCAGTCCTTC.

The table lists this clonotype with many counts. This rearrangement joins TRBV19 to TRBJ1-3; TRBD1 aligns across 8 bases. V was clipped by 7 bases and J by 0 bases; unmatched bases: 5. From germline, CDR1 is LNHDA and CDR2 SQIVND (reference sequence). CDR3 size: 15 residues. The CDR3 region has the DNA TGTGCCAGTACCGGGGACAGGATCTCTGGAAACACCATATATTTT. Its translation is CASTGDRISGNTIYF. Drawing the rest from reference TRBV19 and TRBJ1-3, the complete variable domain is DGGITQSPKYLFRKEGQNVTLSCEQNLNHDAMYWYRQDPGQGLRLIYYSQIVNDFQKGDIAEGYSVSREKKESFPLTVTSAQKNPTAFYLCASTGDRISGNTIYFGEGSWLTVV.

This clonotype counts as medium-sized. The chain recombines TRBV6-5 with TRBJ2-1; TRBD2 matches 9 bases. Germline CDR1 reads MNHEY; CDR2 reads SVGAGI. J was trimmed by 10 bases and V by 0 bases; bases with no gene match: 10. The CDR3 sequence is 16 residues long. The CDR3 region is CASSYSRVAGAGEQFF. Written as DNA, the CDR3 is TGTGCCAGCAGTTACTCCCGGGTAGCGGGAGCGGGAGAGCAGTTCTTC.

The chain has TRBV2 and TRBJ2-5; D unclear. In germline, CDR1 is SNHLY, CDR2 FYNNEI. This CDR3 is 14 amino acids long. The V end lost 0 bases, the J end lost 5 bases, and 10 bases lay between the germline ends. CDR3 protein: CASSEAPAPETQYF. CDR3 bases: TGTGCCAGCAGTGAAGCCCCAGCCCCGGAGACCCAGTACTTC.

As for this clonotype: Being one base from a much bigger clone, this may be a read error. The chain joins TRBV6-2 or TRBV6-3 to TRBJ2-1, with 8 bases that match TRBD2. There are 18 residues in the CDR3. Germline V gene data show CDR1 as MNHEY and CDR2 as SVGEGT. V was pared by 4 bases and J by 2 bases, with 13 bases of the junction left unmatched. This CDR3 is CASSSYPNGGVPYNEQFF. DNA of the CDR3: TGTGCCAGCAGTTCGTACCCCAACGGGGGGGTCCCCTACAATGAGCAGTTCTTC.

The rearrangement links TRBV6-5 to TRBJ2-7, with D perhaps matching TRBD1 (5 bases). V was pared by 0 bases and J by 3 bases, with 15 bases between. Germline assignment: CDR1 MNHEY and CDR2 SVGAGI. CDR3 length: 16 residues. The CDR3 loop is CASSYSMGPQGYEQYF. Here the CDR3 DNA reads TGTGCCAGCAGTTACTCGATGGGCCCCCAGGGCTACGAGCAGTACTTC.